The entry below describes one T cell receptor (beta chain). Its antigen has not been determined. No much larger clone is present one base from it, and per-base qualities are unavailable. Whole blood was collected in K2EDTA tubes by collaborating institutions according to the institutions' own protocols. For TCRbeta analysis, collaborator samples were shipped as frozen whole blood, as isolated PBMCs, or as DNA extracted from either sample type. The immunoSEQ Assay, a bias-controlled multiplex PCR, was used to amplify TCRbeta CDR3 regions from genomic DNA. As for the authors' bioinformatics: The number of nucleated cells in each sample was estimated from the amplification of reference gene primers within the assay. Sequence reads were collapsed and filtered to measure the absolute abundance of every unique TCRbeta CDR3 rearrangement. For each sample, productive Simpson clonality was calculated as the square root of Simpson's diversity index across productive rearrangements. The table comes from immuneACCESS by way of TCRdb, which keeps in-frame sequences with V and J called. Part of the clones is missing from these tables; in studies checked, under half for an unresolved V gene and the rest for unknown reasons. V and J calls and clone size follow that table, whereas D and trimming were derived from the DNA. This sample gives 180,000 or so clones in total; about 81% of them show up just once. Over 7.5% of the sample rests with the top ten.

The sample belongs to a study of blood T cell repertoires in COVID-19 (TCRdb year 2020). In the study overall: Samples covering the acute and convalescent phases of COVID-19 were provided by collaborators in the United States, Italy and Spain. Nearly every sample came with metadata listing a de-identified subject ID, COVID-19 status, age in years and sex. The prospective study material was composed of cDNA or gDNA derived from T cells, B-cell-depleted T cells, or PBMCs. The dataset comprised deeply sampled blood TCRbeta repertoires from subjects exposed to, actively infected with, or recovered from COVID-19. Where available, HLA class I and class II types were obtained from metadata supplied by the sample provider rather than from assay-based typing. Samples were obtained from the ongoing ImmuneRACE study (first 160 participants) and from over a thousand subjects provided by 6 global collaborators. The repertoires were made available in a free public database intended to serve as a resource for research on the immune response to SARS-CoV-2. Study-level results and caveats: Clinical and demographic metadata were provided uncurated, with the amount varying by source and participant.

The germline V gene (reference sequence) sets CDR1 to GTSNPN and CDR2 to SVGIG. The CDR3 runs 13 residues from the cysteine to the phenylalanine. The DNA shown is the 39-base CDR3, in frame from base 1. V and J are truncated by 6 bases and 2 bases respectively, leaving an intervening sequence of 11 bases. The chain uses TRBV30 and TRBJ1-3; TRBD1 is perhaps the D gene, given 5 matching bases. The TCR originated in a woman aged 70-85 years with acute or convalescent COVID-19. Material for sequencing was peripheral blood. Read as DNA, the sequence is TGTGCCTGCGACAGAGACCCTGGAAACACCATATATTTT. Its translation is CACDRDPGNTIYF.